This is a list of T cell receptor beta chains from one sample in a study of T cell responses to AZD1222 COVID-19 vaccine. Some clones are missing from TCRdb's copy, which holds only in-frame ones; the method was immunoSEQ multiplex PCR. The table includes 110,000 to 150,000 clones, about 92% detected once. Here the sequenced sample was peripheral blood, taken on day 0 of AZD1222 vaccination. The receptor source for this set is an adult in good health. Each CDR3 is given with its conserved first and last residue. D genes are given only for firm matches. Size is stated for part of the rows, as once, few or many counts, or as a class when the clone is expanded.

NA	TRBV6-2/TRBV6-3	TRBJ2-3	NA	CASSYSIRTDTDTQYF	TGTGCCAGCAGTTACTCGATTAGAACGGACACAGATACGCAGTATTTT
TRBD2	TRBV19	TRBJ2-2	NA	CASSKRLAGGNTGELFF	TGTGCCAGTAGTAAAAGACTAGCGGGAGGGAACACCGGGGAGCTGTTTTTT
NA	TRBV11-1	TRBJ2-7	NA	CASSLVGGGGEQYF	TGTGCCAGCAGCTTAGTTGGAGGCGGTGGCGAGCAGTACTTC
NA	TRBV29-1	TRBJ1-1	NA	CGVRGGTEAFF	TGCGGAGTACGGGGGGGAACTGAAGCTTTCTTT
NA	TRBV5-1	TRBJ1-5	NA	CASSLLPGASNQPQHF	TGCGCCAGCAGCTTGCTCCCGGGGGCGAGCAATCAGCCCCAGCATTTT
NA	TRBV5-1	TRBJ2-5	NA	CASSLSQGRMETQYF	TGCGCCAGCAGCTTGTCCCAGGGGAGGATGGAGACCCAGTACTTC
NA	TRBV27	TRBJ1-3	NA	CASSLFGLGTSGNTIYF	TGTGCCAGCAGTTTATTTGGTTTGGGGACCTCTGGAAACACCATATATTTT
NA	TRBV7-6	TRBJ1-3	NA	CASSLFGGGTSSGNTIYF	TGTGCCAGCAGCTTATTTGGTGGCGGGACATCCTCTGGAAACACCATATATTTT
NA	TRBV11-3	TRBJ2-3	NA	CASSSGSGDTQYF	TGTGCCAGCAGCTCCGGGAGCGGAGATACGCAGTATTTT
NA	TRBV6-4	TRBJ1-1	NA	CASSDSGGIPEAFF	TGTGCCAGCAGTGACTCTGGGGGGATCCCTGAAGCTTTCTTT
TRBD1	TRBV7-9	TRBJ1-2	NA	CASSSHTGGDYGYTF	TGTGCCAGCAGCTCCCACACAGGGGGGGACTATGGCTACACCTTC
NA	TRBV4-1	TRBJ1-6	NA	CASSQDPARPLHF	TGCGCCAGCAGCCAAGATCCTGCGAGGCCCCTCCACTTT
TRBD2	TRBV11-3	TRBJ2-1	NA	CASSQLVAGKSYNEQFF	TGTGCCAGCAGCCAACTTGTAGCGGGAAAGTCCTACAATGAGCAGTTCTTC
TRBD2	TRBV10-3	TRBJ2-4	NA	CAISVAGSTAAKNIQYF	TGTGCCATCAGTGTAGCGGGCTCTACCGCAGCCAAAAACATTCAGTACTTC
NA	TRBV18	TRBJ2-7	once	CASSTLGEQYF	TGTGCCAGCTCAACGTTAGGAGAGCAGTACTTC
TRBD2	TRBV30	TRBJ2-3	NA	CASSVGAGGPEDTQYF	TGTGCCTCGTCCGTGGGGGCGGGAGGGCCTGAAGATACGCAGTATTTT
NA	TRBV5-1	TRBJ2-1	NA	CASSLDRSPYNEQFF	TGCGCCAGCAGCTTGGACAGGAGCCCTTACAATGAGCAGTTCTTC
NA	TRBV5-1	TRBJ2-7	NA	CASSLRWSDNYEQYF	TGCGCCAGCAGCCTGCGATGGTCGGACAACTACGAGCAGTACTTC
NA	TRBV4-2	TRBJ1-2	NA	CASKFPEALGYTF	TGTGCCAGCAAATTTCCGGAGGCCTTGGGCTACACCTTC
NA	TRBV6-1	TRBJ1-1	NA	CASSEPGQPKMNTEAFF	TGTGCCAGCAGTGAACCGGGACAACCTAAAATGAACACTGAAGCTTTCTTT
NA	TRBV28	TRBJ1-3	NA	CASSLGYSGNTIYF	TGTGCCAGCAGTTTAGGGTATTCTGGAAACACCATATATTTT
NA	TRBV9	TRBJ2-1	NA	CASSASQRSPAYNEQFF	TGTGCCAGCAGCGCGAGCCAGCGGAGTCCAGCCTACAATGAGCAGTTCTTC
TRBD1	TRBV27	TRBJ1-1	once	CASRTGALTEAFF	TGTGCCAGCAGAACAGGGGCGCTCACTGAAGCTTTCTTT
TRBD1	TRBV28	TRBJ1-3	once	CAGGDREDTIYF	TGTGCCGGGGGGGACAGGGAGGACACCATATATTTT
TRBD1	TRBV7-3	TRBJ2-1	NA	CASSPGQGSYNEQFF	TGTGCCAGCAGTCCGGGACAGGGCTCCTACAATGAGCAGTTCTTC
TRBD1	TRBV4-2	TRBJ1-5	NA	CASSPQGGLYQPQHF	TGTGCCAGCAGCCCCCAAGGGGGCTTATATCAGCCCCAGCATTTT
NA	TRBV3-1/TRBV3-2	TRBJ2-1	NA	CASSQGGNEQFF	TGTGCCAGCAGCCAAGGCGGTAATGAGCAGTTCTTC
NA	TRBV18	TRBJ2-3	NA	CASSLAASTDTQYF	TGTGCCAGCTCACTAGCGGCAAGCACAGATACGCAGTATTTT
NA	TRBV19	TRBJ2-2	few	CARGRQADPGELFF	TGTGCCAGGGGGAGACAGGCGGATCCCGGGGAGCTGTTTTTT
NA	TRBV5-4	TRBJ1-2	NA	CASSKEGGLLGYTF	TGTGCCAGCAGTAAAGAAGGGGGATTATTAGGCTACACCTTC
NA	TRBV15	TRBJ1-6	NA	CATSRDMGNNSPLHF	TGTGCCACCAGCAGAGATATGGGGAATAATTCACCCCTCCACTTT
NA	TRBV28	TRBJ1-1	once	CASSPPGPPTEAFF	TGTGCCAGCAGTCCGCCCGGGCCACCCACTGAAGCTTTCTTT
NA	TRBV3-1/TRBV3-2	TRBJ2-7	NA	CASSPLFETRYEQYF	TGTGCCAGCAGTCCCCTCTTTGAGACTCGTTACGAGCAGTACTTC
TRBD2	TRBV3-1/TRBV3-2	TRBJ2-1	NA	CASSQEGEKRDSEQFF	TGTGCCAGCAGCCAAGAGGGAGAAAAGCGGGATAGTGAGCAGTTCTTC
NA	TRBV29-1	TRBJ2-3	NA	CSVVPQGKTTDTQYF	TGCAGCGTTGTCCCACAGGGAAAAACCACAGATACGCAGTATTTT
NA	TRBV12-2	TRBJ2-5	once	CASRLAPVREGGIETQYF	TGTGCAAGTCGCTTAGCGCCCGTACGGGAGGGCGGGATAGAGACCCAGTACTTC
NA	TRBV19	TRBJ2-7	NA	CASSIRTAVYEQYF	TGTGCCAGTAGTATCAGGACCGCTGTCTACGAGCAGTACTTC
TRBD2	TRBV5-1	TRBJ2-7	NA	CASWGGREQYF	TGCGCCAGCTGGGGGGGAAGGGAGCAGTACTTC
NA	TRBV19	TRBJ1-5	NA	CASSQVWGGNQPQHF	TGTGCCAGTAGTCAAGTATGGGGAGGCAATCAGCCCCAGCATTTT
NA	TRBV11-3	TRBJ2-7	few	CASSLYSTGPYEQYF	TGTGCCAGCAGCCTATACTCGACAGGTCCCTACGAGCAGTACTTC
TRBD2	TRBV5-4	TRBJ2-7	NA	CASSSTSGYEQYF	TGTGCCAGCAGCTCAACTAGCGGCTACGAGCAGTACTTC
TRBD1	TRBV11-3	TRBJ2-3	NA	CASSPGGQGITDTQYF	TGTGCCAGCAGCCCCGGGGGACAGGGAATTACAGATACGCAGTATTTT
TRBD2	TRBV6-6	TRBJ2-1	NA	CASSPNLGLAISSYNEQFF	TGTGCCAGCAGTCCGAACCTGGGACTAGCCATTAGCTCCTACAATGAGCAGTTCTTC
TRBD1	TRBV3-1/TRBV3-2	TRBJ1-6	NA	CASSLEQGANSPLHF	TGTGCCAGCAGCCTCGAACAGGGGGCAAATTCACCCCTCCACTTT
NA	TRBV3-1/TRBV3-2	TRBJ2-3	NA	CASSQELLADTQYF	TGTGCCAGCAGCCAAGAGTTACTAGCCGATACGCAGTATTTT
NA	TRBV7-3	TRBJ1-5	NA	CASSPRGGSDQPQHF	TGTGCCAGCAGCCCGAGGGGGGGCAGTGACCAGCCCCAGCATTTT
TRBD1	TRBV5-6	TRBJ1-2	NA	CASSPRQGHGGYTF	TGTGCCAGCAGCCCGCGACAGGGCCATGGTGGCTACACCTTC
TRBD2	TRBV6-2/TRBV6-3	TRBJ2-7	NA	CASSRREGPHEQYF	TGTGCCAGCAGTCGGCGGGAGGGCCCCCACGAGCAGTACTTC
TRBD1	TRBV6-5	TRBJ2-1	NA	CASSYLGQGNHNEQFF	TGTGCCAGCAGTTACCTCGGACAGGGGAACCACAATGAGCAGTTCTTC
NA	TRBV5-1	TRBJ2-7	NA	CASSLEPPGPGYEQYF	TGCGCCAGCAGCTTGGAGCCTCCGGGACCCGGTTACGAGCAGTACTTC
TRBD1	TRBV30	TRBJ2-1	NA	CAWSHGTGVYNEQFF	TGTGCCTGGAGTCACGGGACAGGGGTCTACAATGAGCAGTTCTTC
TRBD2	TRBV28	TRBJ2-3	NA	CASSLVREGDTQYF	TGTGCCAGCAGTTTAGTGCGGGAGGGCGATACGCAGTATTTT
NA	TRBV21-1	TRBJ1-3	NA	CASSKRGGSSGNTIYF	TGTGCCAGCAGCAAACGGGGGGGCAGCTCTGGAAACACCATATATTTT
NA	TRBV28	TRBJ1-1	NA	CASVRQMNTEAFF	TGTGCCAGCGTCAGGCAGATGAACACTGAAGCTTTCTTT
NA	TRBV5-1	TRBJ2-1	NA	CASSFGSGNEQFF	TGCGCCAGCAGCTTTGGGAGCGGGAATGAGCAGTTCTTC
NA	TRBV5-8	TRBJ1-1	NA	CASSLSSFGTEAFF	TGTGCCAGCAGCTTATCTTCGTTTGGCACTGAAGCTTTCTTT
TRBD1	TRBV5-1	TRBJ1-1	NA	CASSSMTGGTEAFF	TGCGCCAGCAGCTCTATGACAGGGGGCACTGAAGCTTTCTTT
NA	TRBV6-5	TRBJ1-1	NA	CASRLTRNTEAFF	TGTGCCAGCAGGCTAACTAGGAACACTGAAGCTTTCTTT
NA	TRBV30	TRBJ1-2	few	CAWSIVSDANVTF	TGTGCCTGGAGTATTGTCTCGGATGCCAATGTCACCTTC